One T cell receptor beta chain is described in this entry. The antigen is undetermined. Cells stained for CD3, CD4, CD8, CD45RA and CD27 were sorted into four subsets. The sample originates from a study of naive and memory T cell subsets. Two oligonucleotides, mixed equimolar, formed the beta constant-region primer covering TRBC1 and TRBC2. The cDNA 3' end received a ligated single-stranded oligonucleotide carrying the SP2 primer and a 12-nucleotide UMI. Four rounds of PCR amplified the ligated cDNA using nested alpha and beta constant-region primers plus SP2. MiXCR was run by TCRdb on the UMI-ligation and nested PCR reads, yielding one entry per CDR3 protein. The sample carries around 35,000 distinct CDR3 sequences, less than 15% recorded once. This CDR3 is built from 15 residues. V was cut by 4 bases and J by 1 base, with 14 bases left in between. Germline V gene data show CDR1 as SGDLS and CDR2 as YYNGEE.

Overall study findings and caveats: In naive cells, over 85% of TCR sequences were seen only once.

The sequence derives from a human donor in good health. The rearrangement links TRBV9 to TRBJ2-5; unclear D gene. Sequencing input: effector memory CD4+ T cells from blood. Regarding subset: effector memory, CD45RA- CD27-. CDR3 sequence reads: CASSRNVGSQETQYF. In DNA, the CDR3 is TGTGCCAGCAGCAGGAATGTGGGCTCCCAAGAGACCCAGTACTTC. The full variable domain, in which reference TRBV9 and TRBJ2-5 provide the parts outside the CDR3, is DSGVTQTPKHLITATGQRVTLRCSPRSGDLSVYWYQQSLDQGLQFLIQYYNGEERAKGNILERFSAQQFPDLHSELNLSSLELGDSALYFCASSRNVGSQETQYFGPGTRLLVL.